This T cell receptor (beta chain) was sequenced during a study of blood T cell repertoires in COVID-19. Study details: Collection of acute and convalescent COVID-19 samples took place in the United States, Italy and Spain.

Details on this clone: An end of the junction differs from the germline gene, which may be a read error.

The CDR3 has 16 amino acids. Germline CDR1 LNHDA, CDR2 SQIVND (reference sequence). Seattle patients were enrolled while actively infected and followed longitudinally. Measured with immunoSEQ multiplex PCR; TCRdb has only the in-frame clones, and not every one. The sample comprises fewer than 350,000 clones, about nine tenths of which are singletons, and approximately 6.8% rests with the top ten. This receptor was identified in a woman aged 25 to 39 with COVID-19, enrolled during active disease. Sample: peripheral blood. The chain couples TRBV19 to TRBJ2-3; weak D call: TRBD1 (8 bases). CDR3 DNA: TGTGCCAGTAGTACCAGGGGGCGGTCTAGCGGCAATACGCTGTATTTT. As protein: CASSTRGRSSGNTLYF.